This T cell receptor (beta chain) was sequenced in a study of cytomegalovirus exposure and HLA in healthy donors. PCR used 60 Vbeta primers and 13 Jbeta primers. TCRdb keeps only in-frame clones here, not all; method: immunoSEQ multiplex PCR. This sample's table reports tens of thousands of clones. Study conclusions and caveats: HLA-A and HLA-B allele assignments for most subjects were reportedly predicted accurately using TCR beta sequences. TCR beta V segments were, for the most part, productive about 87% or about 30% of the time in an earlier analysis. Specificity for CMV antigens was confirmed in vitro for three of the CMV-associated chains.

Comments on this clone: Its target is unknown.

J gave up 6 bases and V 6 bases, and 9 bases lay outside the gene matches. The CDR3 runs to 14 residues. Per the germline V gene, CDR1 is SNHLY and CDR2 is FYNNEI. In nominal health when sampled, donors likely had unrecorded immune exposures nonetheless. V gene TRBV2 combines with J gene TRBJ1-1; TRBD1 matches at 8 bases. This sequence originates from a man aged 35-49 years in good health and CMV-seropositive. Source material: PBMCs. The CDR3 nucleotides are TGTGCCAGCAGGCGACAGGGGTTAGAGGCTGAAGCTTTCTTT. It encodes CASRRQGLEAEAFF.